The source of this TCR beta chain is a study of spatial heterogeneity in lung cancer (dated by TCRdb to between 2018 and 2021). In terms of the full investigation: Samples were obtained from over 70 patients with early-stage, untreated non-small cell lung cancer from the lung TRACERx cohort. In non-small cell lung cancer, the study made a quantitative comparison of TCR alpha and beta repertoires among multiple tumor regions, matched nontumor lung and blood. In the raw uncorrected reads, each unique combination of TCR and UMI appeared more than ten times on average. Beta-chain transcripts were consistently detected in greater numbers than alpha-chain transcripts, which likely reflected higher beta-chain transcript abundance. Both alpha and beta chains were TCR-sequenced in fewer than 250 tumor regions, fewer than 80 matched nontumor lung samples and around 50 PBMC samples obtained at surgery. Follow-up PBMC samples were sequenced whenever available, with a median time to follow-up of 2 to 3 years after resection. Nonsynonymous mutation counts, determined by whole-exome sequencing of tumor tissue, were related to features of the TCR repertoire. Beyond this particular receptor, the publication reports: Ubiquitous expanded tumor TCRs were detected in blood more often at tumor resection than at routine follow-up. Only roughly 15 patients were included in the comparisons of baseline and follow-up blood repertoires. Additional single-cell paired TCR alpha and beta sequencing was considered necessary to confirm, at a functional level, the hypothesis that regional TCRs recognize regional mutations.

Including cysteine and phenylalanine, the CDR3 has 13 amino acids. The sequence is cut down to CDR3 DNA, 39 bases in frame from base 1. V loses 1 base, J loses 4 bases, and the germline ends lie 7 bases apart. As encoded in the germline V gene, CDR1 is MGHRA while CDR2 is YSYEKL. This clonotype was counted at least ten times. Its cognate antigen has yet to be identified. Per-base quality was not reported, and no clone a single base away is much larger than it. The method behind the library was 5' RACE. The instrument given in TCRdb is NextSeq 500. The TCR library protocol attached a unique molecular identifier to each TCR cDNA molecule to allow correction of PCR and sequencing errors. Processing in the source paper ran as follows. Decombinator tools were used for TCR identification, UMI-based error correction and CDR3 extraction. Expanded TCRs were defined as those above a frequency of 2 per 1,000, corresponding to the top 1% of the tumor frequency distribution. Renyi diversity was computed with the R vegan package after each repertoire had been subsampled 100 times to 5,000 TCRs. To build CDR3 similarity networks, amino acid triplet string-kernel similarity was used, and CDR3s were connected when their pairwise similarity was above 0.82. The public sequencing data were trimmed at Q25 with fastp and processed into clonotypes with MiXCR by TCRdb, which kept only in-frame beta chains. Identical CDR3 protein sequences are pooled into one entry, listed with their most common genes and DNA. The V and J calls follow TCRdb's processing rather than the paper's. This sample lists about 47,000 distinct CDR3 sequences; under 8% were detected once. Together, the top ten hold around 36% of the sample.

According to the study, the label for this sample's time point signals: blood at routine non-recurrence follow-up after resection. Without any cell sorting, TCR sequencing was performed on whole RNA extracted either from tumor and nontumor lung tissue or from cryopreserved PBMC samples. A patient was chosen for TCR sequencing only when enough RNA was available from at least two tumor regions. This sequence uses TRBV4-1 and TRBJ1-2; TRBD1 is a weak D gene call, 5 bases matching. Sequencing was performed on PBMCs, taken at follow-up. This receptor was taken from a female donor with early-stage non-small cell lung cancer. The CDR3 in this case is CASSQVRGYGYTF. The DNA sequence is TGCGCCAGCAGCCAAGTTAGGGGCTATGGCTACACCTTC.